These 6 T cell receptor beta chains came from one sample sequenced in a study of cytomegalovirus exposure and HLA in healthy donors. Vbeta (60) and Jbeta (13) primers were used in the PCR. The repertoire was sequenced with immunoSEQ multiplex PCR; TCRdb's copy has only in-frame clones and lacks some. With 200,000 to 250,000 clones in the sample, the ten largest clones hold around 0.95%. Sequencing was performed on PBMCs. The receptors were sampled from a woman in her 30s in good health and CMV-seropositive.

The chain uses TRBV10-3 and TRBJ2-7; a possible D gene is TRBD2 (6 bases). The germline V gene encodes CDR1 ENHRY and CDR2 SYGVKD. The CDR3 is made up of 13 amino acids. V lost 11 bases, J lost 3 bases, and 17 bases lay in between. CDR3 nucleotide sequence: TGTGCCCTGGCGGACTCCGGGGGCTACGAGCAGTACTTC. Its protein is CALADSGGYEQYF.

The chain combines TRBV7-9 with TRBJ1-1; TRBD1 is a possible D gene (5 bases). This CDR3 is built from 14 residues. Looked up from germline, CDR1 is SEHNR and CDR2 is FQNEAQ (reference sequence). The V gene lost 4 bases and the J gene lost 4 bases, with 13 bases spanning the gap. DNA for the CDR3: TGTGCCAGCAGCTGGGACTCCCGGACCACTGAAGCTTTCTTT. It codes for CASSWDSRTTEAFF. Based on the CDR3 plus reference TRBV7-9 and TRBJ1-1, the full variable domain is DTGVSQNPRHKITKRGQNVTFRCDPISEHNRLYWYRQTLGQGPEFLTYFQNEAQLEKSRLLSDRFSAERPKGSFSTLEIQRTEQGDSAMYLCASSWDSRTTEAFFGQGTRLTVV.

V and J are TRBV4-2 and TRBJ2-7, with D possibly matching TRBD2 (5 bases). Trimming left V 4 bases short and J 3 bases short, with 10 bases between. Germline V lookup: CDR1 LGHNA, CDR2 YNFKEQ. The CDR3 is 13 amino acids. Written as DNA, the CDR3 is TGTGCCAGCAGCCCGACGAGGGACTACGAGCAGTACTTC. Protein product: CASSPTRDYEQYF.

This chain links TRBV5-1 with TRBJ2-1, with TRBD1 matching over 12 bases. J was trimmed by 8 bases and V by 4 bases; bases with no gene match: 7. This CDR3 is built from 15 residues. The germline CDR1 and CDR2 sequences are SGHRS and YFSETQ. The CDR3 nucleotides are TGCGCCAGCAGCCCGGGACAGGGGGCGTTCTATGAGCAGTTCTTC. It specifies CASSPGQGAFYEQFF.

As DNA, the CDR3 is TGTGCCAGTAAGCGGAGGGCCGTCTCCTACGAGCAGTACTTC. It encodes CASKRRAVSYEQYF. This chain connects TRBV19 to TRBJ2-7; D might be TRBD2 (6 bases). The V and J ends lost 7 bases and 0 bases respectively, with 13 bases between them. The CDR3 contains 14 residues. CDR1 and CDR2 from the germline V gene are LNHDA and SQIVND (reference sequence).

V gene TRBV27 combines with J gene TRBJ2-7; D gene unclear. V dropped 4 bases and J dropped 4 bases, with 8 bases sitting between them. Germline CDR1 is MNHEY and CDR2 is SMNVEV (reference sequence). This CDR3 contains 12 residues. In DNA form, the CDR3 reads TGTGCCAGCAGTTCCAACTTGTACGAGCAGTACTTC. The encoded protein is CASSSNLYEQYF.